This T cell receptor (beta chain) came from a study of shared clonotypes between healthy human individuals. Every donor was a Caucasian adult from Nashville, Tennessee. It was into CD45RA+ naive and CD45RA-negative memory subsets that the CD4+ cells were split. In the sorted-subset replicate PCRs, 150 to 200 ng DNA, around 32,000 T cell genomes, was used. Sequencing was performed with immunoSEQ multiplex PCR; in TCRdb, only in-frame clones are kept and a portion is missing. The table lists more than 2 million clones, approximately 94% of them singletons. The CDR3 is 14 residues long. Germline CDR1 and CDR2: MNHEY and SVGAGI. The germline V and J ends were trimmed by 2 bases and 6 bases, with 11 bases remaining between them.

Sample: naive CD4+ T cells sorted from blood. Indicated subset: CD45RA+ positively selected. The sequence was obtained from a man aged 18-30 years in good health. The genes are TRBV6-5 and TRBJ1-5; weak D call: TRBD1 (6 bases). The CDR3 DNA sequence: TGTGCCAGCAGTTACGAGACAGGCGGTCAGCCCCAGCATTTT. Protein: CASSYETGGQPQHF.